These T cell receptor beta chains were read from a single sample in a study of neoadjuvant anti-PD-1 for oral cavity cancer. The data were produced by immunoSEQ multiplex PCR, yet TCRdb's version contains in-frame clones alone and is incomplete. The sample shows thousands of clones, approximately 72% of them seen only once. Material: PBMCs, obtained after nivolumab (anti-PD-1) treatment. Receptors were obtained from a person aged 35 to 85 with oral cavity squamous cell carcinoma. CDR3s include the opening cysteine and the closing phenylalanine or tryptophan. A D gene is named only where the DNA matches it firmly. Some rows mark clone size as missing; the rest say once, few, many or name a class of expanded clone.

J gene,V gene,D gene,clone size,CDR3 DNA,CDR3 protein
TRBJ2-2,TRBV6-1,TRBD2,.,TGTGCCAGCAGTGAGAAGCGGGACTGGAACACCGGGGAGCTGTTTTTT,CASSEKRDWNTGELFF
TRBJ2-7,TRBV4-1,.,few,TGCGCCAGCAGCCAGATATCGGGACCGACCTACGAGCAGTACTTC,CASSQISGPTYEQYF
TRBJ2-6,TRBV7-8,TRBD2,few,TGTGCCAGCAGCCGCGGGACTAGCGGGAGGACAGGGGCCAACGTCCTGACTTTC,CASSRGTSGRTGANVLTF
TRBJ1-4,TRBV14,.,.,TGTGCCAGCAGGGGTCGCTGGGGAGTACGACCAACTAATGAAAAACTGTTTTTT,CASRGRWGVRPTNEKLFF
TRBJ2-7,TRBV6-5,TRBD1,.,TGTGCCAGCGGTACAGGGGGCGCACGGTCCGAGCAGTACTTC,CASGTGGARSEQYF
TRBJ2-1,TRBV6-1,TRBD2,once,TGTGCCAGCAGTGAGACTAGCCAGAGCTCCTACAATGAGCAGTTCTTC,CASSETSQSSYNEQFF
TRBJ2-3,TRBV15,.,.,TGTGCCACCAGCAGAAGGACAGCGGCAGATACGCAGTATTTT,CATSRRTAADTQYF
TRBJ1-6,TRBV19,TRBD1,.,TGTGCCAGTAGTCCGCGGGACAGAAGCTCCTATAATTCACCCCTCCACTTT,CASSPRDRSSYNSPLHF
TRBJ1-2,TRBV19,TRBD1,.,TGTGCCAGTAGTTCCCGGGACAGGGGAGAGCGGGGCTACACCTTC,CASSSRDRGERGYTF
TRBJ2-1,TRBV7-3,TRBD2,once,TGTGCCAGCAGCCCTTTAGCGGGAGTCAATGAGCAGTTCTTC,CASSPLAGVNEQFF
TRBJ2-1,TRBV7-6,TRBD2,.,TGTGCCAGCAGCCCGCTAGCGGGTTCCTACAATGAGCAGTTCTTC,CASSPLAGSYNEQFF
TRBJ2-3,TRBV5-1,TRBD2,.,TGCGCCAGCAGCTTATTGGGACTAGCGGTGACAGATACGCAGTATTTT,CASSLLGLAVTDTQYF
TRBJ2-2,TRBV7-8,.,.,TGTGCCAGCAGCTTCATCGCCGGGGAGCTGTTTTTT,CASSFIAGELFF
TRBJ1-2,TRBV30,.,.,TGTGCCTGGAGTGGACAGAACTATGGCTACACCTTC,CAWSGQNYGYTF
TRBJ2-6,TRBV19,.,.,TGTGCCAGTAGTATAGAGGGTTTGGGGGCCAACGTCCTGACTTTC,CASSIEGLGANVLTF
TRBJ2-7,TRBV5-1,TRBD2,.,TGCGCCAGCAGCTTGAGACTAGCGGGATTCTACGAGCAGTACTTC,CASSLRLAGFYEQYF
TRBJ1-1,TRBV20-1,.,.,TGCAGTGCTCCCCTCCTGAATGCTTTCTTT,CSAPLLNAFF
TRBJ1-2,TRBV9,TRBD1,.,TGTGCCAGCAGCGTAGCTTTGGGACAGGGCTTGAATGGCTACACCTTC,CASSVALGQGLNGYTF
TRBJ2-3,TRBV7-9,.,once,TGTGCCAGCAGCCTCGAGACCACAGATACGCAGTATTTT,CASSLETTDTQYF
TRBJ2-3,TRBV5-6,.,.,TGTGCCAGCAACCTCGGGGGCACAGATACGCAGTATTTT,CASNLGGTDTQYF
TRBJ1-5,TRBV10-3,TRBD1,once,TGTGCCATCAGTGACTACGACAGGGGGGATCAGCCCCAGCATTTT,CAISDYDRGDQPQHF
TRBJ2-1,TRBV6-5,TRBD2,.,TGTGCCAGCAGTTTCACGGGACTAGTTTCTTACAATGAGCAGTTCTTC,CASSFTGLVSYNEQFF
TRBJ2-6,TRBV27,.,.,TGTGCCAGCAGTCAAAGGGCCCCAAGTCACTCTGGGGCCAACGTCCTGACTTTC,CASSQRAPSHSGANVLTF
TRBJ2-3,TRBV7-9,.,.,TGTGCCAGCAGCACCCGGGGTATACCAGATACGCAGTATTTT,CASSTRGIPDTQYF
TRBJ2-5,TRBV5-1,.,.,TGCGCCAGCAGCTTGGACAGGACTAAAGAGACCCAGTACTTC,CASSLDRTKETQYF
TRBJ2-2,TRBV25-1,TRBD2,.,TGTGCCAGCAGTGAAAGCTTAGCGGGCCCGAACACCGGGGAGCTGTTTTTT,CASSESLAGPNTGELFF
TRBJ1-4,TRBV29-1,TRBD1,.,TGCAGCGTCCGACAGGGTAGTGAAAAACTGTTTTTT,CSVRQGSEKLFF
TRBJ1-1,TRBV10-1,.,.,TGCGCCAGCAGTGAGTCTTCTCCAGGGAACACTGAAGCTTTCTTT,CASSESSPGNTEAFF
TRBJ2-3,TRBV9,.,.,TGTGCCAGCAGCGCCCAAGGCAGACTAGTTATAGATACGCAGTATTTT,CASSAQGRLVIDTQYF
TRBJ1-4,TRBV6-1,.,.,TGTGCCAGCGGACGGCGAAATGAAAAACTGTTTTTT,CASGRRNEKLFF
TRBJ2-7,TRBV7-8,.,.,TGTGCCAGCAGCTTAGAAAGGGGATCCTACGAGCAGTACTTC,CASSLERGSYEQYF
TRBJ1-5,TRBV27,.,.,TGTGCCACCAGACCCAGACAGGGCAATCAGCCCCAGCATTTT,CATRPRQGNQPQHF
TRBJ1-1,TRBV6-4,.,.,TGTGCCAGCAGTGTAGATCCGAACACTGAAGCTTTCTTT,CASSVDPNTEAFF
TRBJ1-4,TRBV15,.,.,TGTGCCACCAGCAGAGATCGAGGATATAATGAAAAACTGTTTTTT,CATSRDRGYNEKLFF
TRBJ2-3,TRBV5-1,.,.,TGCGCCAGCAGCTTGAATCGGGGGACAGATACGCAGTATTTT,CASSLNRGTDTQYF
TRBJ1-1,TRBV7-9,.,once,TGTGCCAGCAGTCCCGCCGGGACTTTTTTAGCTTTCTTT,CASSPAGTFLAFF
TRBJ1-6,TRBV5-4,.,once,TGTGCCAGCAGCTTGCGGTCAAGTACGAATTCACCCCTCCACTTT,CASSLRSSTNSPLHF
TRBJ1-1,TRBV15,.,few,TGTGCCACCAGCAGGGATTTACGGGGGATGAACACTGAAGCTTTCTTT,CATSRDLRGMNTEAFF
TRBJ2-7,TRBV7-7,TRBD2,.,TGTGCTAGCAGCCCGGGAGGGAGTTTGAGTAAGCAGTACTTC,CASSPGGSLSKQYF
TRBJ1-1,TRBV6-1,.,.,TGTGCCAGCAGTAGGGCGGGAAACACTGAAGCTTTCTTT,CASSRAGNTEAFF
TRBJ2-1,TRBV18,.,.,TGTGCCAGCTCACCACAGAAATACAATGAGCAGTTCTTC,CASSPQKYNEQFF
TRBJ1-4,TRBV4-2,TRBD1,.,TGTGCCAGCAGCCAAGGTGGACAGGGGGCCGTAGATTTTAATGAAAAACTGTTTTTT,CASSQGGQGAVDFNEKLFF
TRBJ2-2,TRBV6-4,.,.,TGTGCCAGCAGCGAGGACGATTTGAACACCGGGGAGCTGTTTTTT,CASSEDDLNTGELFF
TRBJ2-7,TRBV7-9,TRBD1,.,TGTGCCAGCAGCTGGGACAGATACGAGCAGTACTTC,CASSWDRYEQYF